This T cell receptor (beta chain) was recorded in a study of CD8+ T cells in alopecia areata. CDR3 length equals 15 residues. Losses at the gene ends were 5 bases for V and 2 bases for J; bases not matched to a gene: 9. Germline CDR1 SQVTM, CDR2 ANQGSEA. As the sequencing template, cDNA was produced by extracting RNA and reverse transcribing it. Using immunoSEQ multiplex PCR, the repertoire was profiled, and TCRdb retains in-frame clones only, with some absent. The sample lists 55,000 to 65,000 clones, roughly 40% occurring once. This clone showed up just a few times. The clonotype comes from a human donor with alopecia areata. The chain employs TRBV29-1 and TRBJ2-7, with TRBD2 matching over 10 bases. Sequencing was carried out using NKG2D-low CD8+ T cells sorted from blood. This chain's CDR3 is CSVQLAGARAYEQYF. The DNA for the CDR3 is TGCAGCGTTCAGCTAGCGGGAGCGCGCGCCTACGAGCAGTACTTC.